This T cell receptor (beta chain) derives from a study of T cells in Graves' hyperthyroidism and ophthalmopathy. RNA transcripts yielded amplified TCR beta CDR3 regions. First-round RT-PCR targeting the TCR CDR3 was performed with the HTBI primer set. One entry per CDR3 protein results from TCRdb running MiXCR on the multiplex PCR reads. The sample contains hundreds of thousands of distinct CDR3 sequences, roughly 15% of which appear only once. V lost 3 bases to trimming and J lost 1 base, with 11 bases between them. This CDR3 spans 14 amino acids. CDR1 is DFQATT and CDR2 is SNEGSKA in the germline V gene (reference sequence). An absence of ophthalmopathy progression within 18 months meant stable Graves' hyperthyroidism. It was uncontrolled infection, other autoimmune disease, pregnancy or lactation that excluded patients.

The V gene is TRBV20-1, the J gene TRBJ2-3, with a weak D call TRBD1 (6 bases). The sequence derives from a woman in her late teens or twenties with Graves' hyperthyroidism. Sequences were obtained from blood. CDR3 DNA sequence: TGCAGTGCTAGGGACAGATCACGCACAGATACGCAGTATTTT. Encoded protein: CSARDRSRTDTQYF.